The 8 T cell receptor beta chains listed next were all sequenced from one sample in a study of cytomegalovirus exposure and HLA in healthy donors. PCR primers comprised 60 Vbeta and 13 Jbeta primers. Sequencing used immunoSEQ multiplex PCR; TCRdb keeps in-frame clones, though not all of them. The sample consists of about 170,000 clones, 80% to 90% of them appearing once. Material: PBMCs. These receptors originate from a man under 40 in good health and CMV-seropositive.

This clone occurred once. The V and J genes are TRBV21-1 and TRBJ2-1; the table's D call TRBD2 went unverified against the DNA. TRBV21-1 is a pseudogene segment. The CDR3 sequence is 18 residues long. The CDR3 is CASSKAISTRSSYNEQFF. The CDR3 region has the DNA TGTGCCAGCAGCAAAGCCATCTCTACCCGGAGCTCCTACAATGAGCAGTTCTTC.

The genes are TRBV4-3 and TRBJ1-6; D remains ambiguous. V lost 2 bases, J lost 0 bases, and 11 bases lay in between. This CDR3 has 17 residues. Germline V gives CDR1 LGHNA, CDR2 YSLEER. The CDR3: CASSQYSLSSYNSPLHF. The DNA for the CDR3 is TGCGCCAGCAGCCAATACTCTTTAAGCTCCTATAATTCACCCCTCCACTTT.

The CDR3 sequence is CASSYSIGLGGNEQFF. The CDR3 DNA follows: TGTGCCAGCAGTTACTCGATCGGTTTGGGGGGTAATGAGCAGTTCTTC. The genes are TRBV6-5 and TRBJ2-1, with D tentatively TRBD2 (6 bases). Trimming stripped 0 bases from V and 7 bases from J, with 16 bases between. The CDR3 sequence is 16 residues long. CDR1 MNHEY and CDR2 SVGAGI come from the germline V gene.

This clone appeared a few times. The chain employs TRBV28 and TRBJ1-4; no clear D. Germline V lookup: CDR1 MDHEN, CDR2 SYDVKM. This CDR3 comprises 12 residues. The V and J ends lost 5 bases and 8 bases respectively, with 9 bases between them. For the CDR3, the DNA is TGTGCCAGCAGTCCCCTCGAGGAAAAACTGTTTTTT. It specifies CASSPLEEKLFF.

The chain couples TRBV7-9 to TRBJ2-1; 8 positions match TRBD2. V shed 5 bases, J shed 4 bases, and the junction held 10 bases outside the gene matches. The CDR3 has 16 residues. CDR1 is SEHNR, CDR2 FQNEAQ, per germline (reference sequence). This CDR3 is CASSLFSGSIYNEQFF. The CDR3 nucleotides are TGTGCCAGCAGCCTCTTCAGCGGGAGTATTTACAATGAGCAGTTCTTC.

The J gene is TRBJ1-1, the V gene TRBV10-3; possibly TRBD1 for D (6 bases). V was pared by 6 bases and J by 0 bases, with 14 bases between. This CDR3 comprises 15 residues. Germline V gene lookup returns CDR1 ENHRY and CDR2 SYGVKD. CDR3 in DNA: TGTGCCATCAGGTCTCCAGGGGAAGTGAACACTGAAGCTTTCTTT. This translates into CAIRSPGEVNTEAFF.

In its sample, this clone was seen once. The chain joins TRBV7-2 to TRBJ2-5; a weak D match, TRBD1 (5 bases). The germline V gene encodes CDR1 SGHTA and CDR2 FQGNSA. Trimming left V 1 base short and J 11 bases short, with 17 bases between. CDR3 length: 14 residues. The CDR3 loop is CASSLEGRIKEQYF. CDR3 bases: TGTGCCAGCAGCTTAGAGGGGCGCATCAAAGAGCAGTACTTC.

The J gene is TRBJ2-6, the V gene TRBV5-1; 10 bases are a match to TRBD1. V lost 4 bases to trimming and J lost 2 bases; unmatched junction nucleotides: 6. The V gene's germline CDR1 is SGHRS and CDR2 YFSETQ. This CDR3 is built from 17 residues. The CDR3 is CASSHRQGATGANVLTF. CDR3 DNA: TGCGCCAGCAGCCATAGACAGGGGGCGACTGGGGCCAACGTCCTGACTTTC. Together with reference TRBV5-1 and TRBJ2-6, the CDR3 gives the full variable domain: KAGVTQTPRYLIKTRGQQVTLSCSPISGHRSVSWYQQTPGQGLQFLFEYFSETQRNKGNFPGRFSGRQFSNSRSEMNVSTLELGDSALYLCASSHRQGATGANVLTFGAGSRLTVL.